The rows below give T cell receptor beta chains drawn from one sample of a study of blood T cell repertoires in COVID-19. Clones were read by immunoSEQ multiplex PCR, and TCRdb kept only the in-frame ones, dropping some. The sample holds about 310,000 clones, roughly 90% seen once. Sequenced input: PBMCs or T cells enriched from blood (not recorded which). The receptors originated from a woman aged 40 to 50 who had recovered from COVID-19. CDR3s include the opening cysteine and the closing phenylalanine or tryptophan. Each record gives: V gene, D gene, J gene, CDR3 DNA, CDR3 protein. The D gene is left open where the match is weak.

>TRBV15|.|TRBJ1-1
TGTGCCACCAGCAGAGGGCGGGGGAAAGGGAACACTGAAGCTTTCTTT
CATSRGRGKGNTEAFF
>TRBV30|.|TRBJ1-1
TGTGCCTGGAGTAAATGGACAGTCAAGGCTGAAGCTTTCTTT
CAWSKWTVKAEAFF
>TRBV11-2|.|TRBJ1-1
TGTGCCAGCAGCTTAGGCCTGGCGGACACTGAAGCTTTCTTT
CASSLGLADTEAFF
>TRBV6-7|.|TRBJ1-1
TGTGCCAGCAGTTACTCGCCAGGGGTGAACACTGAAGCTTTCTTT
CASSYSPGVNTEAFF
>TRBV30|.|TRBJ1-3
TGTGCCTGGGCGTTACAGGTGGGAAACACCATATATTTT
CAWALQVGNTIYF
>TRBV7-6|.|TRBJ2-7
TGTGCCAGCAGCTTTCGCGGGGGCGGATCCTACGAGCAGTACTTC
CASSFRGGGSYEQYF
>TRBV11-3|TRBD1|TRBJ2-5
TGTGCCAGCAGCCCAATCGACAGGGGGCGAGGGGAGACCCAGTACTTC
CASSPIDRGRGETQYF
>TRBV11-2|TRBD2|TRBJ2-7
TGTGCCAGCAGCTTCGGCGGGGGTTCCTACGAGCAGTACTTC
CASSFGGGSYEQYF
>TRBV27|.|TRBJ2-7
TGTGCCAGCAGTCGGACTGGATTCTACGAGCAGTACTTC
CASSRTGFYEQYF
>TRBV7-2|TRBD1|TRBJ1-5
TGTGCCAGCAGCCTGACAGGGGAGCAGCCCCAGCATTTT
CASSLTGEQPQHF
>TRBV20-1|.|TRBJ2-3
TGCAGTGCTAGTATACCGGGATTAACAGATACGCAGTATTTT
CSASIPGLTDTQYF
>TRBV5-5|.|TRBJ2-7
TGTGCCAGCAGCCACACCCCCTACGAGCAGTACTTC
CASSHTPYEQYF
>TRBV6-5|TRBD1|TRBJ1-6
TGTGCCAGCAGTTACTCCGCGGGACAGGGGCTATCACCCCTCCACTTT
CASSYSAGQGLSPLHF